The present T cell receptor beta chain was sequenced within a study of identical twins. Findings of the study overall: Insertion counts were lower in abundant cord blood beta clonotypes, a trend that memory repertoires did not show. For zero-insertion analyses, partial confounding could come from invariant MAIT and iNKT cells. Conclusions leaned on cross-sectional statistical analysis and did not track the same donors over time.

In germline, CDR1 is SGDLS, CDR2 YYNGEE. CDR3 size: 14 residues. Trimming took 1 base from V and 6 from J, leaving 11 bases between them. Unique molecular identifiers were present on cDNA, and template switching added a universal primer site. TCRdb re-analysed the 5' RACE reads in MiXCR, keeping a single row per CDR3 protein. The profile shows 500,000 to 550,000 distinct CDR3 sequences, around 20% of them singletons. This clonotype was picked up a small number of times. Its antigen is not identified. Separately, the same data were catalogued under a study of yellow fever vaccine responses in identical twins.

Sequencing used CD4+ T cells sorted from blood. The sequence was obtained from a woman between 18 and 29 years old in good health. This chain uses TRBV9 with TRBJ2-1; the D is unclear. In DNA, the CDR3 is TGTGCCAGCAGCGTATTGGTGTTGGGCAATGAGCAGTTCTTC. Amino acid sequence: CASSVLVLGNEQFF.